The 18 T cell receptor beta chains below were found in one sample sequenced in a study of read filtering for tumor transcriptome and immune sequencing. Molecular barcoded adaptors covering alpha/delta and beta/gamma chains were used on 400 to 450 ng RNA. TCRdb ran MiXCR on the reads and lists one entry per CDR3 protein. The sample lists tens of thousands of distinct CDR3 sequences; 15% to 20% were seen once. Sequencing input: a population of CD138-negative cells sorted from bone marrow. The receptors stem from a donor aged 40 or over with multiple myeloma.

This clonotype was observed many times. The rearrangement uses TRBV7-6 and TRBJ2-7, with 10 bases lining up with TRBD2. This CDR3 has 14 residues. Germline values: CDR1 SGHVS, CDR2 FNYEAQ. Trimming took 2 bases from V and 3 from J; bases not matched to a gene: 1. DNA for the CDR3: TGTGCCAGCAGCTTAAAGCGGGAGGGCTACGAGCAGTACTTC. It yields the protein CASSLKREGYEQYF.

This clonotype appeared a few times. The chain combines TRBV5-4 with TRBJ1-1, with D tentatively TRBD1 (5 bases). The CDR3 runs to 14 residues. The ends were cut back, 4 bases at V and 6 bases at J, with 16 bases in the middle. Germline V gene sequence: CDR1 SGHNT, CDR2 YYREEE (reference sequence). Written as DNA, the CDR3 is TGTGCCAGCAGCGAATTTCAGGGATGGGCTGAAGCTTTCTTT. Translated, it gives CASSEFQGWAEAFF.

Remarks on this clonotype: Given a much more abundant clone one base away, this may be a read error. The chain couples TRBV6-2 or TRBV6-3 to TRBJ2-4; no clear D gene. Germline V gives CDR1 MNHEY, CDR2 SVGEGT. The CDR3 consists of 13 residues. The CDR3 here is CAISTSSKNIQYF. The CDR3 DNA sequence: TGTGCCATCAGTACTTCGTCCAAAAACATTCAGTACTTC.

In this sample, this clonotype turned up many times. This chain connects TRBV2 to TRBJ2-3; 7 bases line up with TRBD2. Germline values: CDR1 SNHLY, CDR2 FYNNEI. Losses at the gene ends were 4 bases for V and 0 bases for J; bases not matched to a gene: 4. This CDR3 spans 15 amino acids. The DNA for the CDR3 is TGTGCCAGCAGTGTAACTAGCGACAGCACAGATACGCAGTATTTT. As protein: CASSVTSDSTDTQYF.

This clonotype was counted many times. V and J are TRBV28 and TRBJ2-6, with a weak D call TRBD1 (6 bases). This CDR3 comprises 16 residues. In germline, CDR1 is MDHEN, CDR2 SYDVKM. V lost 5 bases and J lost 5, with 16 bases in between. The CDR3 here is CASSLSPGERANVLTF. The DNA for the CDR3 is TGTGCCAGCAGTCTGTCCCCAGGGGAAAGGGCCAACGTCCTGACTTTC.

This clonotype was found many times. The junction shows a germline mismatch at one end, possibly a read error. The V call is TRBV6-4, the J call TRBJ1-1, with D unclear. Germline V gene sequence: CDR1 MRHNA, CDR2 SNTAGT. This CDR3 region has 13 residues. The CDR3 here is CASSERGDTEAFF. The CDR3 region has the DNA TGCGCCAGCAGTGAGAGAGGAGACACTGAAGCTTTCTTT.

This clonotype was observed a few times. CDR3 protein: CSVGQANTGELFF. The CDR3 DNA follows: TGCAGCGTTGGACAAGCGAACACCGGGGAGCTGTTTTTT. V is TRBV29-1 and J is TRBJ2-2; D call uncertain. V lost 4 bases to trimming and J lost 0 bases, with 6 bases between them. Germline values: CDR1 SQVTM, CDR2 ANQGSEA. The CDR3 length is 13 residues.

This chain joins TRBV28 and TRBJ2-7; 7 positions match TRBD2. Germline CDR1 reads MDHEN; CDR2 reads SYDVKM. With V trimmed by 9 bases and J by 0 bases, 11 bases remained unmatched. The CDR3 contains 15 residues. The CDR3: CASCRGVAYSYEQYF. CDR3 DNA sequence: TGTGCCAGTTGTCGGGGGGTGGCCTACTCCTACGAGCAGTACTTC. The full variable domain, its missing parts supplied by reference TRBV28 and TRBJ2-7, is DVKVTQSSRYLVKRTGEKVFLECVQDMDHENMFWYRQDPGLGLRLIYFSYDVKMKEKGDIPEGYSVSREKKERFSLILESASTNQTSMYLCASCRGVAYSYEQYFGPGTRLTVT.

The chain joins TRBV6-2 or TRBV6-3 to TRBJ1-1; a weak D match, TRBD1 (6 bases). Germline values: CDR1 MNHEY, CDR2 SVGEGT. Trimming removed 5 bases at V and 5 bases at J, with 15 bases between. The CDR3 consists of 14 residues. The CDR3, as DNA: TGTGCCAGCAGTGCCGTCGGGGGCAGGACTGAAGCTTTCTTT. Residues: CASSAVGGRTEAFF.

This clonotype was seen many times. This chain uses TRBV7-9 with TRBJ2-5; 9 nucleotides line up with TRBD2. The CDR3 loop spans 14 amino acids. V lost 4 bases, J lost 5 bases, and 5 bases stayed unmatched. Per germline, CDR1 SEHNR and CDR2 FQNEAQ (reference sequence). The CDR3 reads CASSYSGGGETQYF. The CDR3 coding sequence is TGTGCCAGCAGCTATAGCGGGGGAGGCGAGACCCAGTACTTC.

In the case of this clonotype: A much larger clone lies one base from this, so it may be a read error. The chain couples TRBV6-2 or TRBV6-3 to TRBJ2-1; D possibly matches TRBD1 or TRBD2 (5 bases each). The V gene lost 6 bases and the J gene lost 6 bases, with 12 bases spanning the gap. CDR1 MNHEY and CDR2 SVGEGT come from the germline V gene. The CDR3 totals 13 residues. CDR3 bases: TGTGCCAGCAGACTAGACAGCTGCAATGAGCAGTTCTTC. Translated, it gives CASRLDSCNEQFF.

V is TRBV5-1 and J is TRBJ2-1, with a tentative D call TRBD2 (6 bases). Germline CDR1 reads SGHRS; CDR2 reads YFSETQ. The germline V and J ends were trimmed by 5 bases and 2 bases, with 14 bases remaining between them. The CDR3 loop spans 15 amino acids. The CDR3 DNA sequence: TGCGCCAGCAGGGATGAGGGACTGCCCTACAATGAGCAGTTCTTC. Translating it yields CASRDEGLPYNEQFF.

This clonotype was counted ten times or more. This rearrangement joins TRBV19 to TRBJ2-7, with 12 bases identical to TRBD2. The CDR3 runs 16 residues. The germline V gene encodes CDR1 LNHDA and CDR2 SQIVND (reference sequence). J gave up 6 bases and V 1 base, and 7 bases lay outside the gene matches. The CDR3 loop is CASSIGPGLAGSEQYF. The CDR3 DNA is TGTGCCAGTAGTATAGGCCCGGGACTAGCGGGCTCCGAGCAGTACTTC. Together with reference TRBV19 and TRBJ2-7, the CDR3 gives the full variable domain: DGGITQSPKYLFRKEGQNVTLSCEQNLNHDAMYWYRQDPGQGLRLIYYSQIVNDFQKGDIAEGYSVSREKKESFPLTVTSAQKNPTAFYLCASSIGPGLAGSEQYFGPGTRLTVT.

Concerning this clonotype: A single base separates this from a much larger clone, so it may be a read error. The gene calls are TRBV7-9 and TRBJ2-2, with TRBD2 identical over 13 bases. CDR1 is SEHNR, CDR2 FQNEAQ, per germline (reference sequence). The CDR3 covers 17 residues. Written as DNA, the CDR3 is TGTGCCAGCAGCCCCGGACTAGCGGGAGTGTATCAAGGGGAGCTGTCTTTT. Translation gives CASSPGLAGVYQGELSF. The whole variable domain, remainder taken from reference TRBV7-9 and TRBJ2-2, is DTGVSQNPRHKITKRGQNVTFRCDPISEHNRLYWYRQTLGQGPEFLTYFQNEAQLEKSRLLSDRFSAERPKGSFSTLEIQRTEQGDSAMYLCASSPGLAGVYQGELSFGEGSRLTVL.

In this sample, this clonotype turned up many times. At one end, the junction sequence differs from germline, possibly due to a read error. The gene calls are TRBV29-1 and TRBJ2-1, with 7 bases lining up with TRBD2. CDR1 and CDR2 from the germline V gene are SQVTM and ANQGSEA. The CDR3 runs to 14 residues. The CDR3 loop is CSTRLAGENNVQFF. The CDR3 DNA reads TGCAGTACCCGACTTGCGGGAGAGAACAATGTGCAGTTCTTC.

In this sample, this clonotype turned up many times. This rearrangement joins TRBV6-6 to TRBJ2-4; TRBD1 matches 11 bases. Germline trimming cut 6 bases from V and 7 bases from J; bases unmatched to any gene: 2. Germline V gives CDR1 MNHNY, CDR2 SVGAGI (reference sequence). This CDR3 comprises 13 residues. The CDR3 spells CASRGQGGNIQYF. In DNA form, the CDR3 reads TGTGCCAGCAGGGGACAGGGGGGTAACATTCAGTACTTC.

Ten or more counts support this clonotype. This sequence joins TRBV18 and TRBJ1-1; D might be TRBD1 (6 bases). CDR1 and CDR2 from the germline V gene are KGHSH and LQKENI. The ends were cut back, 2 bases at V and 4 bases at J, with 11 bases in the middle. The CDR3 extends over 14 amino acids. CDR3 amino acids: CASSPGPTGTEAFF. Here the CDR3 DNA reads TGTGCCAGCTCACCAGGCCCGACAGGCACTGAAGCTTTCTTT. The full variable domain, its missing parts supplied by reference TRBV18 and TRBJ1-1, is NAGVMQNPRHLVRRRGQEARLRCSPMKGHSHVYWYRQLPEEGLKFMVYLQKENIIDESGMPKERFSAEFPKEGPSILRIQQVVRGDSAAYFCASSPGPTGTEAFFGQGTRLTVV.

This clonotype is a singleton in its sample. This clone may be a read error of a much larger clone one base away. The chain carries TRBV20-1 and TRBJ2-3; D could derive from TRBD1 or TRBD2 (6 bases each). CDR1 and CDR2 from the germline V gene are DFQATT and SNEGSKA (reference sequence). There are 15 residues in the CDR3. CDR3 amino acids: CGAREGGGGKDTQYF. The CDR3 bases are TGCGGTGCTAGAGAAGGGGGAGGAGGAAAAGATACGCAGTATTTT.